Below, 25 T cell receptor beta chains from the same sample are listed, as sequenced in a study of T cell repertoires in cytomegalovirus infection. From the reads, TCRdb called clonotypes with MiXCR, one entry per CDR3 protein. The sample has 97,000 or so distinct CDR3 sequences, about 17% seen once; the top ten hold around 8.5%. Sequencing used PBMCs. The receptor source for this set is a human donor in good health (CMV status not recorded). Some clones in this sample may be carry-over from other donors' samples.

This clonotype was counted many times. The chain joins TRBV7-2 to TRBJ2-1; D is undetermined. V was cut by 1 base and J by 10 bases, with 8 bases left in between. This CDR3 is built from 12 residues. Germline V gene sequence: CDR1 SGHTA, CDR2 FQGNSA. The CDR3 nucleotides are TGTGCCAGCAGCTTAGACAGATGGGAGCAGTTCTTC. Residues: CASSLDRWEQFF.

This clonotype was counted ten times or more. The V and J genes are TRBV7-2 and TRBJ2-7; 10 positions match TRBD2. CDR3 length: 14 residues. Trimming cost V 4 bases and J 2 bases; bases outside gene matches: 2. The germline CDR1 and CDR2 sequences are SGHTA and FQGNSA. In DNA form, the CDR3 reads TGTGCCAGCAGCTCTAGCGGGGGACCCTACGAGCAGTACTTC. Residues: CASSSSGGPYEQYF.

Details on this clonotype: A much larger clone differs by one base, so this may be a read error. As DNA, the CDR3 is TGCGCCAGCAGCTTGGTCCAGGCCCACGAGCAGTGCTTC. Amino acid sequence: CASSLVQAHEQCF. The rearrangement joins TRBV5-1 to TRBJ2-7; D uncertain. In germline, CDR1 is SGHRS, CDR2 YFSETQ. The CDR3 spans 13 residues. Complete variable domain (other parts from reference TRBV5-1 and TRBJ2-7): KAGVTQTPRYLIKTRGQQVTLSCSPISGHRSVSWYQQTPGQGLQFLFEYFSETQRNKGNFPGRFSGRQFSNSRSEMNVSTLELGDSALYLCASSLVQAHEQCFGPGTRLTVT.

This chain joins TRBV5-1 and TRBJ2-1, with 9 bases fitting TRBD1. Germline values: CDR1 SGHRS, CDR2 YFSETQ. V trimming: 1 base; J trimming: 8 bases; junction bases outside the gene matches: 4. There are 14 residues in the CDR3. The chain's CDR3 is CASSLYTGGDEQFF. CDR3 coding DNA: TGCGCCAGCAGCTTGTACACAGGGGGCGATGAGCAGTTCTTC.

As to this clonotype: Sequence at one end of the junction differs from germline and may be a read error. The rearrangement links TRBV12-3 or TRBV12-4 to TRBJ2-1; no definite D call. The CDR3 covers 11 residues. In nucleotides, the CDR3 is TGTGCCAGCAGTTTATCTCCGGAGAGCTACTTC. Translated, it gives CASSLSPESYF.

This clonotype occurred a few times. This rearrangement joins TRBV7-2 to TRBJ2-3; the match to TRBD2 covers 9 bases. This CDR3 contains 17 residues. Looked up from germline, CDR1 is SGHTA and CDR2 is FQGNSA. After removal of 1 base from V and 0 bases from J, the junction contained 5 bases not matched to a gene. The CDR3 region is CASSLVASGASTDTQYF. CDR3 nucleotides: TGTGCCAGCAGCTTAGTTGCTAGCGGGGCTAGCACAGATACGCAGTATTTT.

This chain's CDR3 is CSVEDRGSGANVLTF. The CDR3 DNA is TGCAGCGTTGAAGATAGAGGTTCTGGGGCCAACGTCCTGACTTTC. The chain is built from TRBV29-1 and TRBJ2-6, with D unresolved. V lost 0 bases to trimming and J lost 1 base, with 7 bases between them. Germline V gene sequence: CDR1 SQVTM, CDR2 ANQGSEA. CDR3 size: 15 residues.

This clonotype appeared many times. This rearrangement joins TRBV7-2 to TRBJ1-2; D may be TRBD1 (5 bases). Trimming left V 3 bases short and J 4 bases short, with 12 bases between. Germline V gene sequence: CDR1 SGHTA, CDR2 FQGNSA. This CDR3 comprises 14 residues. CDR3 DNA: TGTGCCAGCAGCTTGGCAGGGTCATTCTATGGCTACACCTTC. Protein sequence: CASSLAGSFYGYTF.

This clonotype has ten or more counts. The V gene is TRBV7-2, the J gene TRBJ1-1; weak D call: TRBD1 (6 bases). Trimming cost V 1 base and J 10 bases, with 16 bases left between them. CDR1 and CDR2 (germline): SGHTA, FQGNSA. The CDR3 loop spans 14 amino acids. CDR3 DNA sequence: TGTGCCAGCAGCTTAGGCAGGGGAAAGGACTCAGCTTTCTTT. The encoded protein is CASSLGRGKDSAFF.

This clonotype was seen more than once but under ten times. The CDR3 DNA follows: TGCAGCCACCTAGGGGGGCTCTCAGATACGCAGTATTTT. Translation gives CSHLGGLSDTQYF. The chain employs TRBV20-1 and TRBJ2-3; perhaps D is TRBD1 or TRBD2 (6 bases each). The CDR3 is made up of 13 amino acids. CDR1 and CDR2 (germline): DFQATT, SNEGSKA (reference sequence).

Here the CDR3 DNA reads TGCGCCAGCACTACGTCTCTTGCGAACACCGGGGAGCTGTTTTTT. Translation: CASTTSLANTGELFF. This chain connects TRBV5-1 to TRBJ2-2, with D unresolved. CDR3 length equals 15 residues. V dropped 6 bases and J dropped 0 bases, with 12 bases sitting between them. Germline V gene sequence: CDR1 SGHRS, CDR2 YFSETQ.

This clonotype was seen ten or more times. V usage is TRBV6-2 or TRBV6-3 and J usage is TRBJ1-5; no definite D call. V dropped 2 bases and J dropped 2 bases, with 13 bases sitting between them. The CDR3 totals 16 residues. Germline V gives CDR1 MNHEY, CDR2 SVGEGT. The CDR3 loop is CASSYRTKSGNQPQHF. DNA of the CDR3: TGTGCCAGCAGTTACAGGACCAAGTCAGGCAATCAGCCCCAGCATTTT.

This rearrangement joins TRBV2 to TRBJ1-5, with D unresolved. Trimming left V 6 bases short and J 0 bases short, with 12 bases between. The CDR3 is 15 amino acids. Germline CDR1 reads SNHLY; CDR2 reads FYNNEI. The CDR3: CASRADGSSNQPQHF. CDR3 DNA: TGTGCCAGCAGAGCCGACGGATCTAGCAATCAGCCCCAGCATTTT.

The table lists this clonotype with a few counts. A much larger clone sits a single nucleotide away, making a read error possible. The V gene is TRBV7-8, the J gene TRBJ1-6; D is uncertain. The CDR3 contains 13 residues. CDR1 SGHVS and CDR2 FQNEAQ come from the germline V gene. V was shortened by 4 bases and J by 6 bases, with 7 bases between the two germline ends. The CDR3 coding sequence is TGTGCCAGCAGCTCGGCAGTTAATTCACCCCTCCACTTT. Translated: CASSSAVNSPLHF.

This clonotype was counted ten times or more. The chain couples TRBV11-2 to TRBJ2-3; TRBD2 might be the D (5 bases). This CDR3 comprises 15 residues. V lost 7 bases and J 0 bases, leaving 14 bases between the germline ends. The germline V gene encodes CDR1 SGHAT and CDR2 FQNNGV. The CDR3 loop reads CASTLRARSTDTQYF. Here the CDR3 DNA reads TGTGCCAGCACGCTGAGGGCTAGAAGCACAGATACGCAGTATTTT.

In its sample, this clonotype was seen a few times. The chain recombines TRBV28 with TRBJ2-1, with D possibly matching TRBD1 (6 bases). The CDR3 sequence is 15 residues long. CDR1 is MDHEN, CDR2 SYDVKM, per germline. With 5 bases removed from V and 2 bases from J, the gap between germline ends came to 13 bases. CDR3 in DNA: TGTGCCAGCAGTATCCAGGGGACCGCCTACAATGAGCAGTTCTTC. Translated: CASSIQGTAYNEQFF.

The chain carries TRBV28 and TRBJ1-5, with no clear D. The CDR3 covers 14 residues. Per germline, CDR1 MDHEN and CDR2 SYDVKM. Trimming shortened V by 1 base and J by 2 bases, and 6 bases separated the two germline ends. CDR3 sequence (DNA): TGTGCCAGCAGTTTATTTAGCGGCAATCAGCCCCAGCATTTT. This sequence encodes CASSLFSGNQPQHF.

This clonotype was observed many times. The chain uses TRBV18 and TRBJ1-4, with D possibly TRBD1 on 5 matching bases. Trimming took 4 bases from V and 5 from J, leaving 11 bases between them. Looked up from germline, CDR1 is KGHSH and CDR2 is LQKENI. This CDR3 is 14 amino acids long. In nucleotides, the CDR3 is TGTGCCAGCTCACGAGGGGTGGCAAATGAAAAACTGTTTTTT. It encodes CASSRGVANEKLFF.

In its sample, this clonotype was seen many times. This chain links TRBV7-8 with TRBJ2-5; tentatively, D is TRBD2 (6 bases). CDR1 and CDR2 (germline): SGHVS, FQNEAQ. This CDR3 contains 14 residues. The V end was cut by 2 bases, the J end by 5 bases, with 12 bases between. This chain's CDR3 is CASSLFKGRETQYF. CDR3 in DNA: TGTGCCAGCAGCTTATTCAAGGGGAGGGAGACCCAGTACTTC.

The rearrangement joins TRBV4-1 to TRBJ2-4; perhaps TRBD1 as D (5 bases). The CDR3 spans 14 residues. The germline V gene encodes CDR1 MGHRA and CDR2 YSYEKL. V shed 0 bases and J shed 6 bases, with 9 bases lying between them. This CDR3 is CASSQEGAGNIQYF. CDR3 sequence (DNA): TGCGCCAGCAGCCAAGAAGGGGCTGGAAACATTCAGTACTTC.

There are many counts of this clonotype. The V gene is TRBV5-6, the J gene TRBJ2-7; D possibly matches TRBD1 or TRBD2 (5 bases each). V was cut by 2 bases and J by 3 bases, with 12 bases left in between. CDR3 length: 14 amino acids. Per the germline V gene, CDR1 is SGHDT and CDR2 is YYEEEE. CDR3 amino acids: CASSFGDGFYEQYF. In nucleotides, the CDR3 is TGTGCCAGCAGCTTCGGGGACGGATTCTACGAGCAGTACTTC. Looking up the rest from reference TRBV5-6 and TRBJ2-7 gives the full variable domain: DAGVTQSPTHLIKTRGQQVTLRCSPKSGHDTVSWYQQALGQGPQFIFQYYEEEERQRGNFPDRFSGHQFPNYSSELNVNALLLGDSALYLCASSFGDGFYEQYFGPGTRLTVT.

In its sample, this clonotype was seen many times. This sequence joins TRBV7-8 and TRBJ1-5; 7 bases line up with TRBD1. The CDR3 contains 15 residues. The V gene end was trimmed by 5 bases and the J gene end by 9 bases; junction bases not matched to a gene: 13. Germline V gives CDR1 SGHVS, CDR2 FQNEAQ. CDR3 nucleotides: TGTGCCAGCAGCCCGAGACAGGGCGAAGGTCGGCCCCAGCATTTT. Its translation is CASSPRQGEGRPQHF.

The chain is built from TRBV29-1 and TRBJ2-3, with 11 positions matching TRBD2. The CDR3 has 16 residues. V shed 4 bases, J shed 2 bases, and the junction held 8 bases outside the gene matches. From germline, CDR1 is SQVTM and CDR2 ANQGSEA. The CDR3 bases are TGCAGCGTTGTGGGTGATAGCGGGGGGGACACAGATACGCAGTATTTT. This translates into CSVVGDSGGDTDTQYF.

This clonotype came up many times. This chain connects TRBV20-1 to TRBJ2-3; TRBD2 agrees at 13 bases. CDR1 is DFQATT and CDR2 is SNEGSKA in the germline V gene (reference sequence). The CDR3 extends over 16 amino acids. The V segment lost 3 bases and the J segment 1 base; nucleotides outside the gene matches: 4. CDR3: CSASWTSGGGTDTQYF. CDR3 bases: TGCAGTGCTAGTTGGACTAGCGGGGGTGGCACAGATACGCAGTATTTT.

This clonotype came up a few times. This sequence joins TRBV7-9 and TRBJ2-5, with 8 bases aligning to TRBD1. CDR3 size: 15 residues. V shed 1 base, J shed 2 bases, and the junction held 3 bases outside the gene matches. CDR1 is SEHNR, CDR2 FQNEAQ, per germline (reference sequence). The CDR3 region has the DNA TGTGCCAGCAGCTTAGGGACAGGGCGGCAAGAGACCCAGTACTTC. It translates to CASSLGTGRQETQYF.